These 15 T cell receptor beta chains were all obtained from the same sample, sequenced in a study of CD8 T cells in Susac syndrome. Random hexamers were used to reverse transcribe roughly 0.5 to 1 ug of RNA. TCRdb independently ran MiXCR on the immunoSEQ multiplex PCR reads; one entry per CDR3 protein. This table holds roughly 160,000 distinct CDR3 sequences, around 95% found once. The specimen sequenced was CD4+ T cells from PBMCs. The receptors shown here come from a human donor with Susac syndrome.

The V call is TRBV4-1, the J call TRBJ2-6; D is ambiguous. Per germline, CDR1 MGHRA and CDR2 YSYEKL. The CDR3 extends over 18 amino acids. V lost 1 base and J lost 4, with 17 bases in between. Here the CDR3 reads CASSQGRWPLKGANVLTF. The CDR3 DNA reads as TGCGCCAGCAGCCAAGGACGATGGCCGCTTAAGGGGGCCAACGTCCTGACTTTC.

The gene calls are TRBV29-1 and TRBJ1-1; maybe TRBD1 (5 bases). The length of the CDR3 is 13 residues. Deletions cut 1 base from V and 7 bases from J, with 13 bases between. The germline CDR1 and CDR2 sequences are SQVTM and ANQGSEA. CDR3 DNA: TGCAGCGTTGAAGGGGACGGAACTTTTGAAGCTTTCTTT. This translates into CSVEGDGTFEAFF.

This rearrangement joins TRBV20-1 to TRBJ1-5; the D is unclear. The germline V gene has CDR1 DFQATT and CDR2 SNEGSKA (reference sequence). The CDR3 is made up of 15 amino acids. V was trimmed by 3 bases and J by 3 bases, leaving 15 bases between them. This CDR3 is CSASWQNLNNQPQHF. CDR3 coding DNA: TGCAGTGCTAGTTGGCAGAACCTAAACAATCAGCCCCAGCATTTT.

The chain uses TRBV9 and TRBJ2-6; 9 bases match TRBD1. Trimming cost V 2 bases and J 1 base; bases outside gene matches: 10. Per the germline V gene, CDR1 is SGDLS and CDR2 is YYNGEE. CDR3 length: 19 residues. CDR3 bases: TGTGCCAGCAGCGTTACTCCGGGACAGGGCCTTTCTGGGGCCAACGTCCTGACTTTC. This codes for CASSVTPGQGLSGANVLTF.

The chain employs TRBV28 and TRBJ1-4, with D possibly being TRBD1 (5 bases). Per the germline V gene, CDR1 is MDHEN and CDR2 is SYDVKM. The length of the CDR3 is 12 residues. The germline V and J ends were trimmed by 4 bases and 8 bases, with 8 bases remaining between them. In DNA form, the CDR3 reads TGTGCCAGCAGTTGGGAGGGGGAAAAACTGTTTTTT. Its protein is CASSWEGEKLFF.

V usage is TRBV28 and J usage is TRBJ2-6, with D perhaps matching TRBD1 (6 bases). The V end was cut by 2 bases, the J end by 0 bases, with 11 bases between. The V gene's germline CDR1 is MDHEN and CDR2 SYDVKM. The length of the CDR3 is 17 residues. DNA of the CDR3: TGTGCCAGCAGTTTAGCAGGGGCTAACTCTGGGGCCAACGTCCTGACTTTC. It codes for CASSLAGANSGANVLTF.

This clonotype was seen once. V and J are TRBV9 and TRBJ1-2; D not resolved. Trimming removed 2 bases at V and 0 bases at J, with 8 bases between. The CDR3 length is 14 residues. In germline, CDR1 is SGDLS, CDR2 YYNGEE. This chain's CDR3 is CASSVTATNYGYTF. The CDR3 coding sequence is TGTGCCAGCAGCGTCACCGCCACTAACTATGGCTACACCTTC.

The rearrangement links TRBV29-1 to TRBJ1-1, with D hard to call. V was trimmed by 3 bases and J by 2 bases, leaving 10 bases between them. Looked up from germline, CDR1 is SQVTM and CDR2 is ANQGSEA. This CDR3 comprises 13 residues. CDR3 sequence: CSVDLPENTEAFF. In nucleotides, the CDR3 is TGCAGCGTTGATTTGCCGGAAAACACTGAAGCTTTCTTT.

This chain connects TRBV30 to TRBJ2-1; maybe TRBD2 (5 bases). In germline, CDR1 is GTSNPN, CDR2 SVGIG (reference sequence). Trimming stripped 2 bases from V and 11 bases from J, with 13 bases between. CDR3 size: 12 residues. The chain's CDR3 is CAWSPNEGKQFF. CDR3 nucleotides: TGTGCCTGGAGTCCCAACGAGGGTAAGCAGTTCTTC.

This clonotype showed up just a few times. The gene calls are TRBV27 and TRBJ2-1, with D perhaps TRBD1 or TRBD2 (5 bases each). The CDR3 covers 14 residues. Per germline, CDR1 MNHEY and CDR2 SMNVEV (reference sequence). V was shortened by 3 bases and J by 7 bases, with 13 bases between the two germline ends. The CDR3 reads CASSLSSGGNEQFF. CDR3 DNA: TGTGCCAGCAGTTTGAGTAGTGGGGGTAATGAGCAGTTCTTC.

This chain joins TRBV2 and TRBJ2-5; D is perhaps TRBD2 (5 bases). V dropped 10 bases and J dropped 5 bases, with 17 bases sitting between them. The length of the CDR3 is 13 residues. CDR1 and CDR2 from the germline V gene are SNHLY and FYNNEI. CDR3 DNA: TGTGCCACCGACCGGACCCGGGGTGAGACCCAGTACTTC. Protein sequence: CATDRTRGETQYF.

This rearrangement joins TRBV12-3 or TRBV12-4 to TRBJ2-7; D might be TRBD1 or TRBD2, each matching 5 bases. This CDR3 region has 16 residues. The V end lost 4 bases, the J end lost 6 bases, and 22 bases lay between the germline ends. The CDR3 loop reads CASSSRLPSTGGEQYF. The CDR3 DNA reads TGTGCCAGCAGTTCCCGCCTCCCCAGTACTGGGGGCGAGCAGTACTTC.

This clonotype has only a few counts. The CDR3 loop is CASSNRGPQASQYF. CDR3 DNA sequence: TGTGCCAGCAGTAACCGGGGCCCTCAGGCGTCCCAGTACTTC. The chain couples TRBV6-2 or TRBV6-3 to TRBJ2-5; TRBD1 or TRBD2 may be the D gene (5 bases each). Looked up from germline, CDR1 is MNHEY and CDR2 is SVGEGT. Trimming took 5 bases from V and 9 from J, leaving 19 bases between them. The CDR3 has 14 amino acids.

The chain uses TRBV9 and TRBJ2-1; D perhaps matches TRBD1 (5 bases). Germline loops: CDR1 SGDLS, CDR2 YYNGEE. The CDR3 totals 14 residues. Trimming stripped 0 bases from V and 9 bases from J, with 13 bases between. The CDR3 loop is CASSVASGFGEQFF. The CDR3 DNA reads TGTGCCAGCAGCGTAGCTTCAGGGTTCGGTGAGCAGTTCTTC.

The rearrangement links TRBV20-1 to TRBJ2-7; TRBD2 agrees at 7 bases. Germline V gene sequence: CDR1 DFQATT, CDR2 SNEGSKA (reference sequence). Unmatched junction bases numbered 9, after V lost 6 bases and J lost 4 bases. The CDR3 loop spans 13 amino acids. DNA of the CDR3: TGCAGTGCCCAGCTGGCGGGAGTTTACGAGCAGTACTTC. This encodes CSAQLAGVYEQYF.